The next 22 T cell receptor beta chains were all read from a single sample in a study of T cells after yellow fever vaccination. TCRdb re-analysed the 5' RACE reads in MiXCR, keeping a single row per CDR3 protein. The table lists 200,000 to 250,000 distinct CDR3 sequences, about 3% of them singletons, with 3.2% in the top ten. Here the sequenced sample was CD4+ T cells sorted from PBMCs, taken 10 days after the yellow fever booster vaccination. These receptors all stem from a young man who received the YFV17D yellow fever vaccine.

The sample holds many counts of this clonotype. The chain carries TRBV5-1 and TRBJ2-1; the D is unclear. The V end lost 7 bases, the J end lost 6 bases, and 14 bases lay between the germline ends. CDR3 length: 13 amino acids. Germline lookup yields CDR1 SGHRS and CDR2 YFSETQ. CDR3 in DNA: TGCGCCAGCGCTCCTACCCCCCGCAATGAGCAGTTCTTC. Residues: CASAPTPRNEQFF.

This clonotype was detected only a few times. The rearrangement links TRBV4-3 to TRBJ1-2; possible D gene TRBD1, 5 bases. V shed 0 bases and J shed 3 bases, with 14 bases lying between them. From germline, CDR1 is LGHNA and CDR2 YSLEER. The CDR3 runs 16 residues. The chain's CDR3 is CASSQDLWGVDYGYTF. The DNA for the CDR3 is TGCGCCAGCAGCCAAGATTTGTGGGGGGTCGACTATGGCTACACCTTC.

This clonotype was recorded many times. This chain links TRBV6-5 with TRBJ2-5, with 7 bases lining up with TRBD1. There are 16 residues in the CDR3. The V segment lost 5 bases and the J segment 5 bases; nucleotides outside the gene matches: 14. Per the germline V gene, CDR1 is MNHEY and CDR2 is SVGAGI. CDR3 region: CASSAYRGMSIETQYF. Written as DNA, the CDR3 is TGTGCCAGCAGTGCATACAGGGGCATGAGTATCGAGACCCAGTACTTC.

The table lists this clonotype with a few counts. V and J are TRBV5-1 and TRBJ2-3; D gene unclear. Trimming removed 0 bases from V and 6 bases from J, with 8 bases in between. Germline assignment: CDR1 SGHRS and CDR2 YFSETQ. CDR3 length: 13 amino acids. CDR3 sequence: CASSLGDKDTQYF. The CDR3 DNA is TGCGCCAGCAGCTTGGGAGATAAGGATACGCAGTATTTT.

This clonotype was counted ten times or more. The rearrangement joins TRBV6-2 or TRBV6-3 to TRBJ2-3; 12 positions agree with TRBD2. V shed 2 bases, J shed 0 bases, and the junction held 6 bases outside the gene matches. The germline gives CDR1 MNHEY, CDR2 SVGEGT. CDR3 length: 18 amino acids. CDR3: CASSYPTSGGTSTDTQYF. CDR3 nucleotides: TGTGCCAGCAGTTACCCTACTAGCGGGGGGACGAGCACAGATACGCAGTATTTT.

This clonotype was seen more than once but under ten times. The gene calls are TRBV10-1 and TRBJ2-2; D is unclear. V was trimmed by 6 bases and J by 1 base, leaving 6 bases between them. Germline CDR1 WNHNN, CDR2 SYGVQD (reference sequence). The CDR3 extends over 13 amino acids. CDR3 sequence reads: CASRKKNTGELFF. For the CDR3, the DNA is TGCGCCAGCAGGAAAAAGAACACCGGGGAGCTGTTTTTT.

This clonotype has a count of ten or more. This chain connects TRBV20-1 to TRBJ1-1; no clear D. V lost 2 bases and J 11 bases, leaving 18 bases between the germline ends. Germline V gene sequence: CDR1 DFQATT, CDR2 SNEGSKA (reference sequence). The CDR3 spans 13 residues. This CDR3 is CSARSRPGPWAFF. In DNA form, the CDR3 reads TGCAGTGCTAGATCCAGGCCGGGCCCCTGGGCTTTCTTT.

This clonotype was found many times. This chain joins TRBV20-1 and TRBJ2-5; 8 bases are a match to TRBD2. The CDR3 covers 14 residues. Germline trimming cut 1 base from V and 2 bases from J; bases unmatched to any gene: 3. Germline values: CDR1 DFQATT, CDR2 SNEGSKA (reference sequence). CDR3 in DNA: TGCAGTGCTAGAGCGGGGGGGGTTCAAGAGACCCAGTACTTC. Translated, it gives CSARAGGVQETQYF.

The gene calls are TRBV5-6 and TRBJ1-3; D call uncertain. In germline, CDR1 is SGHDT, CDR2 YYEEEE. The ends were cut back, 2 bases at V and 2 bases at J, with 5 bases in the middle. There are 13 residues in the CDR3. The CDR3 region is CASSLNPGNTIYF. The CDR3 coding sequence is TGTGCCAGCAGCTTAAACCCTGGAAACACCATATATTTT.

V is TRBV15 and J is TRBJ2-3, with 9 nucleotides matching TRBD2. The CDR3 loop spans 12 amino acids. CDR1 is LNHNV and CDR2 is YYDKDF in the germline V gene (reference sequence). The J segment lost 6 bases and the V segment lost 11 bases, leaving 6 bases of the junction unmatched. In DNA form, the CDR3 reads TGTGCCGTTAGCGGGGGCCAGGATACGCAGTATTTT. Protein sequence: CAVSGGQDTQYF.

In its sample, this clonotype was seen many times. V is TRBV7-2 and J is TRBJ2-7; D possibly corresponds to TRBD1 (5 bases). Germline V gives CDR1 SGHTA, CDR2 FQGNSA. V lost 3 bases to trimming and J lost 3 bases, with 9 bases between them. This CDR3 spans 13 amino acids. In nucleotides, the CDR3 is TGTGCCAGCAGCTTCTCAGGGCGCTACGAGCAGTACTTC. Amino acid sequence: CASSFSGRYEQYF. The entire variable domain, with the rest obtained from reference TRBV7-2 and TRBJ2-7, is as follows: GAGVSQSPSNKVTEKGKDVELRCDPISGHTALYWYRQSLGQGLEFLIYFQGNSAPDKSGLPSDRFSAERTGGSVSTLTIQRTQQEDSAVYLCASSFSGRYEQYFGPGTRLTVT.

A remark on this clonotype: A much bigger clone sits one base away, suggesting this may be a read error. V is TRBV6-2 or TRBV6-3 and J is TRBJ2-3, with D maybe TRBD1 (6 bases). Germline V gene data show CDR1 as MNHEY and CDR2 as SVGEGT. This CDR3 region has 13 residues. The CDR3 protein is CGSSRDITDTQYF. CDR3 sequence (DNA): TGTGGCAGCAGCCGGGACATCACAGATACGCAGTATTTT.

The rearrangement uses TRBV4-2 and TRBJ1-5, with 9 bases that match TRBD1. Germline-derived CDR1 and CDR2 are LGHNA and YNFKEQ. The CDR3 has 16 amino acids. Trimming cost V 0 bases and J 6 bases; bases outside gene matches: 6. The CDR3 here is CASSQDPQGASQPQHF. As DNA, the CDR3 is TGTGCCAGCAGCCAAGATCCACAGGGGGCGAGTCAGCCCCAGCATTTT.

The rearrangement uses TRBV4-3 and TRBJ1-6; D gene uncertain. This CDR3 is 15 amino acids long. V was pared by 0 bases and J by 7 bases, with 10 bases between. Germline V gene lookup returns CDR1 LGHNA and CDR2 YSLEER. The CDR3 is CASSQDGLRNSPLHF. Here the CDR3 DNA reads TGCGCCAGCAGCCAAGATGGACTGCGCAATTCACCCCTCCACTTT.

This clonotype was picked up many times. The gene calls are TRBV2 and TRBJ2-5; D uncertain. V gave up 4 bases and J gave up 2 bases, with 2 bases separating them. In germline, CDR1 is SNHLY, CDR2 FYNNEI. The CDR3 is 11 residues long. Here the CDR3 reads CASSGQETQYF. As DNA, the CDR3 is TGTGCCAGCAGTGGTCAAGAGACCCAGTACTTC.

This clonotype was counted at least ten times. The V and J genes are TRBV7-2 and TRBJ2-5, with TRBD2 matching over 7 bases. This CDR3 contains 16 residues. V gave up 5 bases and J gave up 1 base; unmatched junction bases: 10. Germline CDR1 and CDR2: SGHTA and FQGNSA. The CDR3: CASSAVGGVSQETQYF. Here the CDR3 DNA reads TGTGCCAGCAGCGCCGTGGGAGGGGTTAGCCAAGAGACCCAGTACTTC.

This clonotype was recorded a few times. The gene calls are TRBV6-5 and TRBJ1-6, with D perhaps TRBD1 (6 bases). This CDR3 has 16 residues. The V gene's germline CDR1 is MNHEY and CDR2 SVGAGI. The ends were cut back, 0 bases at V and 13 bases at J, with 19 bases in the middle. CDR3 nucleotides: TGTGCCAGCAGTTACTCGAAGTACAGGGACCCTTTCCCCCTCCACTTT. Amino acid sequence: CASSYSKYRDPFPLHF.

This clonotype occurred many times. The rearrangement joins TRBV5-1 to TRBJ2-7; D gene unclear. CDR3 size: 11 residues. V was shortened by 7 bases and J by 4 bases, with 9 bases between the two germline ends. CDR1 is SGHRS and CDR2 is YFSETQ in the germline V gene. The CDR3 region has the DNA TGCGCCAGCTCTGACGGTTACGAGCAGTACGTC. Its protein product is CASSDGYEQYV.

The CDR3 region is CSVEVTGEYGYTF. Here the CDR3 DNA reads TGCAGCGTTGAAGTGACAGGGGAATATGGCTACACCTTC. The chain carries TRBV29-1 and TRBJ1-2; 8 nucleotides line up with TRBD1. CDR1 and CDR2 (germline): SQVTM, ANQGSEA. The J segment lost 5 bases and the V segment lost 1 base, leaving 3 bases of the junction unmatched. This CDR3 has 13 residues.

This clonotype was counted at least ten times. The chain has TRBV5-4 and TRBJ2-3, with D perhaps TRBD1 (6 bases). V gave up 1 base and J gave up 0 bases, with 15 bases separating them. The CDR3 contains 17 residues. Germline CDR1 and CDR2: SGHNT and YYREEE (reference sequence). In DNA form, the CDR3 reads TGTGCCAGCAGCTTGTTTTATGGGACACCAAGCACAGATACGCAGTATTTT. Amino acid sequence: CASSLFYGTPSTDTQYF.

This clonotype was seen at least ten times. This rearrangement joins TRBV12-3 or TRBV12-4 to TRBJ1-4; D not resolved. The CDR3 is 13 residues long. Trimming took 6 bases from V and 7 from J, leaving 12 bases between them. CDR3 region: CASSRIRGEKLFF. In DNA, the CDR3 is TGTGCCAGCAGCCGAATTCGTGGTGAAAAACTGTTTTTT.

The table lists this clonotype with many counts. The chain employs TRBV5-5 and TRBJ1-5; 9 bases are shared with TRBD1. Germline assignment: CDR1 SGHKS and CDR2 YYEKEE (reference sequence). The CDR3 is made up of 14 amino acids. V lost 4 bases, J lost 4 bases, and 3 bases stayed unmatched. The CDR3 region has the DNA TGTGCCAGCAGCGAGGGGACAGGGAATCAGCCCCAGCATTTT. It yields the protein CASSEGTGNQPQHF. Based on the CDR3 plus reference TRBV5-5 and TRBJ1-5, the full variable domain is DAGVTQSPTHLIKTRGQQVTLRCSPISGHKSVSWYQQVLGQGPQFIFQYYEKEERGRGNFPDRFSARQFPNYSSELNVNALLLGDSALYLCASSEGTGNQPQHFGDGTRLSIL.